This T cell receptor beta chain derives from a study of TIL therapy for anti-PD-1-resistant metastatic lung cancer. Study-level results: Infused TIL clonotypes partially replaced the baseline blood repertoire, then decayed over months.

For this clone: Its antigen is not identified.

Indicated time point: pre-treatment sample, taken before nivolumab and TIL therapy. The libraries were made with immunoSEQ v3. TCRdb keeps only in-frame clones here, not all; method: immunoSEQ multiplex PCR. The repertoire consists of about 19,000 clones, with roughly 79% occurring once and the leading ten covering 7% to 9%. This receptor was obtained from a person between 25 and 79 years old with non-small cell lung cancer. Sequencing used blood, obtained at baseline.

The CDR3 reads CATSDLRPTSGRTFNEQFF. DNA for the CDR3: TGTGCCACCAGTGATTTAAGGCCCACTAGCGGGAGGACCTTCAATGAGCAGTTCTTC. The V and J genes are TRBV24-1 and TRBJ2-1, with 12 bases fitting TRBD2. Germline V gene sequence: CDR1 KGHDR, CDR2 SFDVKD. V gave up 1 base and J gave up 6 bases; unmatched junction bases: 12. The CDR3 spans 19 residues.